These 25 T cell receptor beta chains were all obtained from the same sample, sequenced in a study of control samples from healthy donors and cancer patients. The protocol was immunoSEQ multiplex PCR, while the TCRdb copy is restricted to in-frame clones and leaves out a portion. Of 110,000 to 150,000 clones detected, about nine tenths appear once; the ten largest clones hold around 8.2%. The sequenced sample was blood. The receptors stem from a woman aged 30 to 39 in good health.

The genes are TRBV5-1 and TRBJ2-4; possible D gene TRBD2, 6 bases. Germline CDR1 reads SGHRS; CDR2 reads YFSETQ. The CDR3 is made up of 18 amino acids. Deletions cut 1 base from V and 1 base from J, with 18 bases between. As DNA, the CDR3 is TGCGCCAGCAGCTTGATGGGGGGTCCGGACTACGCCAAAAACATTCAGTACTTC. Residues: CASSLMGGPDYAKNIQYF.

This rearrangement joins TRBV11-2 to TRBJ1-1; no definite D call. V gave up 2 bases and J gave up 4 bases, with 14 bases separating them. Germline V gives CDR1 SGHAT, CDR2 FQNNGV. This CDR3 region has 15 residues. This chain's CDR3 is CASSLILTGSTEAFF. In nucleotides, the CDR3 is TGTGCCAGCAGCTTAATTTTGACGGGATCCACTGAAGCTTTCTTT.

This chain joins TRBV2 and TRBJ2-7, with 9 bases that match TRBD2. The junction had 4 bases not matched to a gene; V was cut back by 8 bases and J by 5 bases. Germline V CDR1 and CDR2: SNHLY, FYNNEI. There are 12 residues in the CDR3. The DNA of the CDR3 is TGTGCCAGCGTGCGGGAGGGCGACGAGCAGTACTTC. Translating gives CASVREGDEQYF.

The chain has TRBV29-1 and TRBJ1-1, with a tentative D call TRBD1 (5 bases). Germline V gene sequence: CDR1 SQVTM, CDR2 ANQGSEA. The CDR3 covers 15 residues. Trimming stripped 6 bases from V and 4 bases from J, with 21 bases between. CDR3 in amino acids: CSVPPGGRGGTEAFF. The CDR3 DNA is TGCAGCGTCCCGCCCGGGGGACGGGGTGGCACTGAAGCTTTCTTT. Looking up the rest from reference TRBV29-1 and TRBJ1-1 gives the full variable domain: SAVISQKPSRDICQRGTSLTIQCQVDSQVTMMFWYRQQPGQSLTLIATANQGSEATYESGFVIDKFPISRPNLTFSTLTVSNMSPEDSSIYLCSVPPGGRGGTEAFFGQGTRLTVV.

The chain employs TRBV20-1 and TRBJ2-1; no firm D call. The CDR3 sequence is 11 residues long. CDR1 DFQATT and CDR2 SNEGSKA come from the germline V gene (reference sequence). V was shortened by 5 bases and J by 5 bases, with 7 bases between the two germline ends. This CDR3 is CSAPTHNEQFF. The CDR3 DNA sequence: TGCAGTGCTCCCACCCACAATGAGCAGTTCTTC.

This chain uses TRBV2 with TRBJ2-6, with 7 nucleotides matching TRBD1. V shed 8 bases and J 0 bases; nucleotides not matched to a gene: 1. The germline V gene has CDR1 SNHLY and CDR2 FYNNEI. The CDR3 has 14 amino acids. CDR3 DNA sequence: TGTGCCAGCTCAGGGGGCTCTGGGGCCAACGTCCTGACTTTC. The encoded protein is CASSGGSGANVLTF.

The V gene is TRBV3-1 (or the pseudogene TRBV3-2), the J gene TRBJ2-5; D is ambiguous. CDR3 length: 13 residues. Trimming took off 1 base at V and 0 bases at J, with 3 bases between the two ends. Germline V gene lookup returns CDR1 LGHDT and CDR2 YNNKEL (reference sequence). This chain's CDR3 is CASSQGYQETQYF. CDR3 sequence (DNA): TGTGCCAGCAGCCAAGGCTACCAAGAGACCCAGTACTTC.

This rearrangement joins TRBV24-1 to TRBJ2-2; 9 bases are shared with TRBD1. Germline-derived CDR1 and CDR2 are KGHDR and SFDVKD. The CDR3 has 16 amino acids. The V and J ends lost 3 bases and 3 bases, in that order; junction bases with no gene match: 4. The CDR3 nucleotides read TGTGCCACCAGTGATCTGGACAGGGGAGACACCGGGGAGCTGTTTTTT. Translating gives CATSDLDRGDTGELFF.

The CDR3 DNA reads as TGCAGTGCTAGCTGGGGTACGCAGTATTTT. It is translated as CSASWGTQYF. The V gene is TRBV20-1, the J gene TRBJ2-3; the D is unclear. The CDR3 has 10 amino acids. Trimming stripped 3 bases from V and 8 bases from J, with 6 bases between. Germline V gene lookup returns CDR1 DFQATT and CDR2 SNEGSKA (reference sequence).

V is TRBV9 and J is TRBJ2-1; a possible D gene is TRBD2 (6 bases). Per germline, CDR1 SGDLS and CDR2 YYNGEE. With 0 bases removed from V and 4 bases from J, the gap between germline ends came to 17 bases. The CDR3 sequence is 17 residues long. The CDR3 DNA reads as TGTGCCAGCAGCGTAGGGGTCGGGGGTAGCGTATACAATGAGCAGTTCTTC. Its protein product is CASSVGVGGSVYNEQFF. The variable domain in full, with the rest retrieved from reference TRBV9 and TRBJ2-1, is DSGVTQTPKHLITATGQRVTLRCSPRSGDLSVYWYQQSLDQGLQFLIQYYNGEERAKGNILERFSAQQFPDLHSELNLSSLELGDSALYFCASSVGVGGSVYNEQFFGPGTRLTVL.

V gene TRBV7-2 combines with J gene TRBJ1-6; D unresolved. Germline V gene lookup returns CDR1 SGHTA and CDR2 FQGNSA. The CDR3 totals 15 residues. Trimming removed 2 bases at V and 7 bases at J, with 12 bases between. The CDR3 DNA reads TGTGCCAGCAGCTTAATCACGGGCTACAATTCACCCCTCCACTTT. Its translation: CASSLITGYNSPLHF.

This clone was seen once. The chain couples TRBV3-1 (or the pseudogene TRBV3-2) to TRBJ2-7, with D maybe TRBD2 (5 bases). V was shortened by 1 base and J by 7 bases, with 11 bases between the two germline ends. The CDR3 runs to 13 residues. Germline V gene data show CDR1 as LGHDT and CDR2 as YNNKEL (reference sequence). The chain's CDR3 is CASSQAQPGEQYF. Written as DNA, the CDR3 is TGTGCCAGCAGCCAAGCACAGCCGGGGGAGCAGTACTTC.

The chain has TRBV15 and TRBJ1-5; a possible D gene is TRBD1 (5 bases). Trimming pared 0 bases from V and 9 bases from J, leaving 21 bases between. The CDR3 length is 17 residues. Germline CDR1 is LNHNV and CDR2 is YYDKDF (reference sequence). CDR3 protein: CATSRDNRRGGFWPQHF. CDR3 coding DNA: TGTGCCACCAGCAGAGATAATCGGCGCGGGGGTTTTTGGCCCCAGCATTTT.

CDR3 nucleotides: TGCGCCAGCATGGGCGGGAGGGCCGCCTACAATGAGCAGTTCTTC. Amino acid sequence: CASMGGRAAYNEQFF. The chain has TRBV4-1 and TRBJ2-1, with TRBD2 identical over 9 bases. The CDR3 is made up of 15 amino acids. Trimming at V came to 7 bases and at J to 2 bases, leaving 6 bases not matched to a gene. The germline V gene encodes CDR1 MGHRA and CDR2 YSYEKL.

The chain recombines TRBV9 with TRBJ2-7; 8 bases agree with TRBD2. Trimming at V came to 2 bases and at J to 3 bases, leaving 4 bases not matched to a gene. This CDR3 is built from 14 residues. CDR1 is SGDLS and CDR2 is YYNGEE in the germline V gene. The CDR3 here is CASSVSGRFYEQYF. The CDR3 nucleotides are TGTGCCAGCAGCGTCAGCGGGAGATTCTACGAGCAGTACTTC.

This chain uses TRBV2 with TRBJ2-7; no clear D. Germline V gives CDR1 SNHLY, CDR2 FYNNEI. Trimming took off 1 base at V and 2 bases at J, with 6 bases between the two ends. CDR3 length equals 13 residues. The CDR3: CASSEVATYEQYF. DNA of the CDR3: TGTGCCAGCAGTGAAGTTGCCACCTACGAGCAGTACTTC.

The chain recombines TRBV19 with TRBJ2-7, with D possibly matching TRBD1 (5 bases). There are 15 residues in the CDR3. Germline values: CDR1 LNHDA, CDR2 SQIVND (reference sequence). Trimming shortened V by 5 bases and J by 5 bases, and 19 bases separated the two germline ends. The CDR3 spells CASSVGSSRAHEQYF. Here the CDR3 DNA reads TGTGCCAGTAGTGTCGGGTCGTCCAGGGCCCACGAGCAGTACTTC.

The rearrangement links TRBV19 to TRBJ1-2, with TRBD1 matching over 8 bases. CDR1 and CDR2 (germline): LNHDA, SQIVND (reference sequence). The CDR3 has 14 residues. The ends lost 4 bases at V and 6 bases at J; junction bases unmatched: 7. Here the CDR3 DNA reads TGTGCCAGTAGTACCTGGACAGGGAATGATGGCTACACCTTC. Its translation: CASSTWTGNDGYTF.

The chain carries TRBV5-6 and TRBJ2-1; 11 bases align to TRBD1. The V and J ends lost 4 bases and 5 bases, in that order; junction bases with no gene match: 5. In germline, CDR1 is SGHDT, CDR2 YYEEEE. CDR3 length: 15 amino acids. The CDR3 region is CASSRDRGIDNEQFF. The CDR3, as DNA: TGTGCCAGCAGCAGGGACAGGGGGATAGACAATGAGCAGTTCTTC.

The genes are TRBV6-5 and TRBJ2-3; 7 bases match TRBD2. The CDR3 extends over 15 amino acids. CDR1 and CDR2 from the germline V gene are MNHEY and SVGAGI. The trim removed 0 bases at V and 0 bases at J, leaving 0 bases unmatched. CDR3 nucleotide sequence: TGTGCCAGCAGTTACTCCGGGAGGAGCACAGATACGCAGTATTTT. It is translated as CASSYSGRSTDTQYF.

This chain joins TRBV5-6 and TRBJ1-2, with no clear D. Trimming shortened V by 0 bases and J by 2 bases, and 11 bases separated the two germline ends. Germline lookup yields CDR1 SGHDT and CDR2 YYEEEE. The CDR3 length is 15 residues. The CDR3 protein is CASSLEAKLNYGYTF. In DNA, the CDR3 is TGTGCCAGCAGCTTGGAAGCGAAGTTAAACTATGGCTACACCTTC.

This sequence joins TRBV5-8 and TRBJ1-1, with a weak D call TRBD1 (5 bases). Trimming pared 6 bases from V and 1 base from J, leaving 16 bases between. Germline CDR1 SGHTS, CDR2 YDEGEE. The CDR3 runs 15 residues. CDR3 DNA: TGTGCCAGCACCCGTCGACAGACCCCGAACACTGAAGCTTTCTTT. Translated: CASTRRQTPNTEAFF. Supplemented by reference TRBV5-8 and TRBJ1-1, the full variable domain reads EAGVTQSPTHLIKTRGQQATLRCSPISGHTSVYWYQQALGLGLQFLLWYDEGEERNRGNFPPRFSGRQFPNYSSELNVNALELEDSALYLCASTRRQTPNTEAFFGQGTRLTVV.

The chain joins TRBV10-2 to TRBJ2-7; D possibly corresponds to TRBD1 (6 bases). The CDR3 is 15 amino acids. The germline V and J ends were trimmed by 0 bases and 2 bases, with 11 bases remaining between them. Germline V gene data show CDR1 as WSHSY and CDR2 as SAAADI. Here the CDR3 reads CASSESLQGAYEQYF. For the CDR3, the DNA is TGCGCCAGCAGTGAGTCGTTACAGGGAGCCTACGAGCAGTACTTC.

This chain connects TRBV28 to TRBJ1-2; D might be TRBD1 (5 bases). CDR1 MDHEN and CDR2 SYDVKM come from the germline V gene. The CDR3 sequence is 12 residues long. V was pared by 3 bases and J by 4 bases, with 6 bases between. DNA of the CDR3: TGTGCCAGCAGTTTTGGGGGCTATGGCTACACCTTC. This sequence encodes CASSFGGYGYTF.

The chain recombines TRBV30 with TRBJ1-5; no definite D call. V lost 3 bases to trimming and J lost 2 bases, with 11 bases between them. The CDR3 length is 14 residues. Germline loops: CDR1 GTSNPN, CDR2 SVGIG (reference sequence). CDR3 DNA: TGTGCCTGGAGCGCTTCCCAAGGCAATCAGCCCCAGCATTTT. Translated, it gives CAWSASQGNQPQHF.